This T cell receptor beta chain was recorded in a study of metastatic and nonmetastatic thyroid tumors. Study context: Both malignant and benign thyroid patients supplied peripheral blood and tumor or nodule tissue samples, across which the repertoires of these patients were then compared.

Per the germline V gene, CDR1 is MNHEY and CDR2 is SMNVEV (reference sequence). There are 13 residues in the CDR3. V lost 0 bases, J lost 8 bases, and 9 bases lay in between. Every patient was untreated before thyroid surgery. Authors' processing steps: Clinicopathological groups differed in CDR3, with these differences serving to build a distant-metastasis classifier for papillary thyroid cancer. TCRdb recomputed clones from the PCR reads via MiXCR. These V and J calls originate from TCRdb's pipeline instead of the authors' own analysis. The data hold about 60,000 clones, with about a sixth observed a single time. This clone was counted a few times. Just one base apart from a much larger clone, this may be a read error.

The rearrangement uses TRBV27 and TRBJ2-3; no firm D call. Sequences were obtained from blood. This clonotype originated in a male donor with papillary thyroid cancer or a benign thyroid nodule (not recorded which). Some clones in this sample may be carry-over from other donors' samples. The CDR3 nucleotides read TGTGCCAGCAGTTTATCGGTAGCAGTTACGCAGTATTTT. It encodes CASSLSVAVTQYF.